The 2 T cell receptor beta chains presented below share a single source sample, sequenced in a study of blood T cell repertoires in COVID-19. TCRdb's table, derived via immunoSEQ multiplex PCR, lists solely in-frame clones and lacks some. The table has fewer than 250,000 clones, around 84% seen once. The sample consisted of PBMCs or T cells enriched from blood (not recorded which). These receptors all stem from a woman aged 35 to 49 who had recovered from COVID-19.

This clone was seen a few times. J is TRBJ1-2 and V is TRBV6-5; tentative D call: TRBD1 (5 bases). The CDR3 is made up of 14 amino acids. From germline, CDR1 is MNHEY and CDR2 SVGAGI. V lost 5 bases and J 4 bases, leaving 14 bases between the germline ends. CDR3 DNA sequence: TGTGCCAGCAGTCCCGCGGCAGGGTCCTATGGCTACACCTTC. Protein product: CASSPAAGSYGYTF.

This clone was picked up one time. The J gene is TRBJ2-4, the V gene TRBV28, with 10 bases matching TRBD2. Looked up from germline, CDR1 is MDHEN and CDR2 is SYDVKM. The V and J ends lost 3 bases and 3 bases, in that order; junction bases with no gene match: 14. The CDR3 runs 19 residues. The CDR3 sequence: CASSLGLASGLLGKNIQYF. The DNA of the CDR3 is TGTGCCAGCAGTTTGGGACTAGCGTCGGGCCTCTTAGGCAAAAACATTCAGTACTTC.